Each of the 10 T cell receptor beta chains below was sequenced from the same sample in a study of shared clonotypes between healthy human individuals. Generated by immunoSEQ multiplex PCR, the TCRdb table keeps only in-frame clones and is missing some. The sample shows roughly 2.2 million clones, roughly 92% of them seen only once. Sequencing was performed on naive CD4+ T cells from PBMCs. Subset in this sample: CD45RA+ positively selected. The receptors derive from a man aged 18 to 29 in good health. Some clones in this sample may be carry-over from other donors' samples.

V usage is TRBV19 and J usage is TRBJ1-3; D is possibly TRBD1 (6 bases). Germline values: CDR1 LNHDA, CDR2 SQIVND (reference sequence). The CDR3 consists of 13 residues. The V and J ends lost 6 bases and 4 bases respectively, with 10 bases between them. CDR3 loop: CASRAGAGNTIYF. The CDR3 bases are TGTGCCAGTAGAGCAGGGGCCGGAAACACCATATATTTT.

This rearrangement joins TRBV11-2 to TRBJ2-1; D is unresolved. Germline loops: CDR1 SGHAT, CDR2 FQNNGV. This CDR3 comprises 13 residues. V gave up 4 bases and J gave up 2 bases, with 6 bases separating them. CDR3: CASSYSTYNEQFF. The CDR3 DNA sequence: TGTGCCAGCAGCTACTCGACCTACAATGAGCAGTTCTTC.

This sequence joins TRBV6-1 and TRBJ2-5; 9 positions match TRBD1. CDR3 length: 15 residues. With V trimmed by 7 bases and J by 3 bases, 9 bases remained unmatched. Germline V gene lookup returns CDR1 MNHNS and CDR2 SASEGT. CDR3 in amino acids: CASTLGQGGEETQYF. The CDR3 DNA reads as TGTGCCAGCACCTTGGGACAGGGAGGGGAAGAGACCCAGTACTTC.

This sequence joins TRBV5-4 and TRBJ1-3; D is uncertain. V was clipped by 4 bases and J by 0 bases, with 8 bases between them. This CDR3 region has 14 residues. Germline assignment: CDR1 SGHNT and CDR2 YYREEE (reference sequence). The CDR3 here is CASSPQNSGNTIYF. The CDR3 DNA reads as TGTGCCAGCAGCCCCCAGAACTCTGGAAACACCATATATTTT.

The rearrangement links TRBV10-3 to TRBJ2-1; D unclear. Trimming stripped 2 bases from V and 12 bases from J, with 14 bases between. CDR3 length: 13 amino acids. Germline V gene data show CDR1 as ENHRY and CDR2 as SYGVKD. CDR3 loop: CAISEEREKGQFF. The CDR3 region has the DNA TGTGCCATCAGTGAGGAGCGTGAGAAGGGGCAGTTCTTC.

The chain recombines TRBV30 with TRBJ2-2; D may be TRBD1 or TRBD2 (5 bases each). The CDR3 covers 15 residues. Germline CDR1 reads GTSNPN; CDR2 reads SVGIG (reference sequence). V lost 1 base and J lost 8, with 17 bases in between. The CDR3 bases are TGTGCCTGGAGTGCTCGCCGGGACCGGGATGGGGAGCTGTTTTTT. This translates into CAWSARRDRDGELFF. The full variable domain, with the rest looked up from reference TRBV30 and TRBJ2-2, is SQTIHQWPATLVQPVGSPLSLECTVEGTSNPNLYWYRQAAGRGLQLLFYSVGIGQISSEVPQNLSASRPQDRQFILSSKKLLLSDSGFYLCAWSARRDRDGELFFGEGSRLTVL.

The chain links TRBV30 to TRBJ1-1, with D tentatively TRBD1 (5 bases). The CDR3 has 13 residues. Germline CDR1 and CDR2: GTSNPN and SVGIG (reference sequence). Trimming removed 1 base at V and 5 bases at J, with 11 bases between. CDR3 region: CAWSEGSWTEAFF. CDR3 in DNA: TGTGCCTGGAGTGAGGGGAGTTGGACTGAAGCTTTCTTT.

The chain joins TRBV29-1 to TRBJ2-7; perhaps D is TRBD1 or TRBD2 (5 bases each). Germline V gene lookup returns CDR1 SQVTM and CDR2 ANQGSEA. The CDR3 has 12 residues. The V and J ends lost 8 bases and 6 bases respectively, with 17 bases between them. CDR3 nucleotide sequence: TGCAGCCGTTTAGGGGAGTCCGGCGAGCAGTACTTC. Protein sequence: CSRLGESGEQYF.

The chain employs TRBV29-1 and TRBJ2-5; D possibly corresponds to TRBD1 (6 bases). V was clipped by 7 bases and J by 5 bases, with 14 bases between them. CDR1 SQVTM and CDR2 ANQGSEA come from the germline V gene. The CDR3 covers 12 residues. CDR3 sequence reads: CSGTEGTETQYF. As DNA, the CDR3 is TGCAGCGGGACAGAAGGGACGGAGACCCAGTACTTC.

V and J are TRBV7-2 and TRBJ2-7; perhaps TRBD1 as D (5 bases). The CDR3 sequence is 15 residues long. Trimming removed 1 base from V and 6 bases from J, with 16 bases in between. Germline CDR1 SGHTA, CDR2 FQGNSA. In nucleotides, the CDR3 is TGTGCCAGCAGCTTAGAAACCAAAAAGGGGCGCGAGCAGTACTTC. Protein product: CASSLETKKGREQYF.